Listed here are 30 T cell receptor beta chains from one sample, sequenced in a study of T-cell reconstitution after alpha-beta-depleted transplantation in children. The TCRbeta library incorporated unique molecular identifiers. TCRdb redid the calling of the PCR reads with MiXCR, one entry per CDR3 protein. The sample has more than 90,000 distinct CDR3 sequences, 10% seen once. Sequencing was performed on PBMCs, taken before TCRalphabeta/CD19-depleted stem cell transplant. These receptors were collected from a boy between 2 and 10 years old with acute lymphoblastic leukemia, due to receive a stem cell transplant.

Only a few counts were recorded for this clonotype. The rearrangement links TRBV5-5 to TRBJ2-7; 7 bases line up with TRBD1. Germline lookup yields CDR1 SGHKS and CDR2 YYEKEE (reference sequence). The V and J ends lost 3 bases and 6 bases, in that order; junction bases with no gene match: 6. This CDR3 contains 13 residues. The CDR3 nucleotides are TGTGCCAGCAGCTACTTGACAGGGACCGAGCAGTACTTC. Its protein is CASSYLTGTEQYF.

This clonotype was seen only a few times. The CDR3 spells CASSLGGQGRGNIQYF. The CDR3 DNA follows: TGCGCCAGCAGCTTGGGGGGACAGGGAAGAGGAAACATTCAGTACTTC. The rearrangement joins TRBV5-1 to TRBJ2-4, with 9 bases that match TRBD1. The germline V gene has CDR1 SGHRS and CDR2 YFSETQ. V trimming: 0 bases; J trimming: 6 bases; junction bases outside the gene matches: 7. The CDR3 covers 16 residues.

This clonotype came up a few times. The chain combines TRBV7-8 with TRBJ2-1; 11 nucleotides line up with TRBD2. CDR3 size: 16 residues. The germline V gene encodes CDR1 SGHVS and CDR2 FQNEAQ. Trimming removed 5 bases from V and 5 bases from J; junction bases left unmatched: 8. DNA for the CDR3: TGTGCCAGCAGCCCATCTAGCGGGAGGCCACACAATGAGCAGTTCTTC. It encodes CASSPSSGRPHNEQFF.

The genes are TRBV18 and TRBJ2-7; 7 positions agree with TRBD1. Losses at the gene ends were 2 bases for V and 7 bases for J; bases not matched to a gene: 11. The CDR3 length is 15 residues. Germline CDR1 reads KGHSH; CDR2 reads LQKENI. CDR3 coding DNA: TGTGCCAGCTCACCATCGACAGGGCCCGGTAGGGAGCAGTACTTC. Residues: CASSPSTGPGREQYF.

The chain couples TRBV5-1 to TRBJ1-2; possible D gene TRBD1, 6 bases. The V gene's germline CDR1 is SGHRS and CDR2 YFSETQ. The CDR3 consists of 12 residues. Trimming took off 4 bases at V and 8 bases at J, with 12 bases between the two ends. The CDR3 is CASSSPGEGYTF. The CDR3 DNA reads TGCGCCAGCAGCAGTCCAGGGGAAGGCTACACCTTC.

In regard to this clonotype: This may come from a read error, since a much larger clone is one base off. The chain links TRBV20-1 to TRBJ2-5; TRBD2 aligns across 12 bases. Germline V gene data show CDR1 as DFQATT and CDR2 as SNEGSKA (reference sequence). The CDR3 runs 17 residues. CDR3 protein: CCARRLAGGPYQETQYF. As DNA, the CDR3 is TGCTGTGCTAGAAGGCTAGCGGGAGGGCCGTACCAAGAGACCCAGTACTTC.

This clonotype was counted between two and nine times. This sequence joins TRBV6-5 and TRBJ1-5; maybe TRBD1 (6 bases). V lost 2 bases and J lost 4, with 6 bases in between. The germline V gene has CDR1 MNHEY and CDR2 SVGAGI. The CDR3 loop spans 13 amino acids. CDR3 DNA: TGTGCCAGCAGTTACGGGACAAATCAGCCCCAGCATTTT. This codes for CASSYGTNQPQHF.

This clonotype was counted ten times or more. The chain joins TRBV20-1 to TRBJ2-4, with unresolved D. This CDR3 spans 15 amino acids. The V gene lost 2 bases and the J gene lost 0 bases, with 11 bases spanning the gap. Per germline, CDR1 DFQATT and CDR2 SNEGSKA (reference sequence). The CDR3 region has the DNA TGCAGTGCTAGACTCGGTCGGATAGCCAAAAACATTCAGTACTTC. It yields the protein CSARLGRIAKNIQYF.

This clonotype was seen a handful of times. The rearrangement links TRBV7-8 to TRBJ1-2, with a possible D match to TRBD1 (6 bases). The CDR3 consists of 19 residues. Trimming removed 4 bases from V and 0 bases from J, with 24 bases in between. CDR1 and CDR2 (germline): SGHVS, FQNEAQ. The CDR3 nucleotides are TGTGCCAGCAGCTCTCCCACACGGACAGTAGGCCCGCCTAACTATGGCTACACCTTC. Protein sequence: CASSSPTRTVGPPNYGYTF.

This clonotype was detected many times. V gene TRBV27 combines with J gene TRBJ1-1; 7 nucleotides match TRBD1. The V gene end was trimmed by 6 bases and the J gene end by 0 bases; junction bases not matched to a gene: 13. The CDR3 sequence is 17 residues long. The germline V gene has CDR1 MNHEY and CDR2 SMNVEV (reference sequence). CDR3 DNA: TGTGCCAGCAGCCCAACCCGACAGGGCTTCATGAACACTGAAGCTTTCTTT. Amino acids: CASSPTRQGFMNTEAFF.

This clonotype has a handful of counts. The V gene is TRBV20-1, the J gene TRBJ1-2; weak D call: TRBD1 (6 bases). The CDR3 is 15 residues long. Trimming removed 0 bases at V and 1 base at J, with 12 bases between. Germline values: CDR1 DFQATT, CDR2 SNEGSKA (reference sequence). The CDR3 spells CSARDPRQDNYGYTF. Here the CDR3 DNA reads TGCAGTGCTAGAGATCCCAGACAGGATAACTATGGCTACACCTTC.

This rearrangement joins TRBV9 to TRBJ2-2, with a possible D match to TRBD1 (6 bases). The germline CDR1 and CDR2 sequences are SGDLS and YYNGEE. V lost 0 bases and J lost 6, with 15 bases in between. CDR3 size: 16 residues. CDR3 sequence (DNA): TGTGCCAGCAGCGTAGATGGCGGCAGGGGATCCGGGGAGCTGTTTTTT. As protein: CASSVDGGRGSGELFF. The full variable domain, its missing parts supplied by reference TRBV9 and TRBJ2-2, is DSGVTQTPKHLITATGQRVTLRCSPRSGDLSVYWYQQSLDQGLQFLIQYYNGEERAKGNILERFSAQQFPDLHSELNLSSLELGDSALYFCASSVDGGRGSGELFFGEGSRLTVL.

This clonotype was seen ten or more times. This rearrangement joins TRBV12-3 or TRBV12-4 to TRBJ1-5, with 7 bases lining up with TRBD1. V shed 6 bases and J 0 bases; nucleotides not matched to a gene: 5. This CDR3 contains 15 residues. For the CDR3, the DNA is TGTGCCAGCAGCACCGACAGGGCTAGCAATCAGCCCCAGCATTTT. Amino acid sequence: CASSTDRASNQPQHF.

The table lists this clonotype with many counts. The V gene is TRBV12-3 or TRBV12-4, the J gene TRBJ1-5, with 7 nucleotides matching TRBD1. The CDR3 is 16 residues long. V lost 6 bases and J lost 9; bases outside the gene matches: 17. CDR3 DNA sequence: TGTGCCAGCAGCCCGACAGGGCCCGAAAGATCAAGGCCCCAGCATTTT. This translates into CASSPTGPERSRPQHF.

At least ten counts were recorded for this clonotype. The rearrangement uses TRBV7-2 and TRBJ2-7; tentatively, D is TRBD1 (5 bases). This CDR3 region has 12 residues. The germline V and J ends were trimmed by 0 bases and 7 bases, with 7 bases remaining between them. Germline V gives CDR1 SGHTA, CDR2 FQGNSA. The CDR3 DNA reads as TGTGCCAGCAGCTTAGCGCCAGGGGAGCAGTACTTC. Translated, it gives CASSLAPGEQYF.

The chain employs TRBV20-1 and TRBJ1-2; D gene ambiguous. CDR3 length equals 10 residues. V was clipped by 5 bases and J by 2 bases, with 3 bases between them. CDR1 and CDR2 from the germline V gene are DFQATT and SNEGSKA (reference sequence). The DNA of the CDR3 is TGCAGTGCTCCCAACTATGGCTACACCTTC. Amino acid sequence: CSAPNYGYTF.

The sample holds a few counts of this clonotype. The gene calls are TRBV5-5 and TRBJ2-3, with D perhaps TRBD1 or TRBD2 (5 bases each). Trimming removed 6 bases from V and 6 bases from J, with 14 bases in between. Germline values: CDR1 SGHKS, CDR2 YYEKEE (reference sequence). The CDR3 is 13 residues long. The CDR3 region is CASTVSWGDTQYF. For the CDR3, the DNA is TGTGCCAGCACCGTTAGCTGGGGGGATACGCAGTATTTT.

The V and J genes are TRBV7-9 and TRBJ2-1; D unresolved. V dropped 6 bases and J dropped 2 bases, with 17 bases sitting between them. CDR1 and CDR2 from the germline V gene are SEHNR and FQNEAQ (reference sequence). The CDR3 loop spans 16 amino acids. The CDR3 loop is CASREKGSGTYNEQFF. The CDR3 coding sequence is TGTGCCAGCAGGGAGAAAGGGTCCGGCACCTACAATGAGCAGTTCTTC. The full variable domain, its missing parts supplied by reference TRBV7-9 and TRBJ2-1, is DTGVSQNPRHKITKRGQNVTFRCDPISEHNRLYWYRQTLGQGPEFLTYFQNEAQLEKSRLLSDRFSAERPKGSFSTLEIQRTEQGDSAMYLCASREKGSGTYNEQFFGPGTRLTVL.

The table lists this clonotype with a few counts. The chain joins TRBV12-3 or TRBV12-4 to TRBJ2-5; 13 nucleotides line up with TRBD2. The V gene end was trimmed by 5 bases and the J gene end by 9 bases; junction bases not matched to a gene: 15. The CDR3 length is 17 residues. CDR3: CASSIWTSGGLLRAQYF. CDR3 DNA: TGTGCCAGCAGTATTTGGACTAGCGGGGGACTACTTAGGGCCCAGTACTTC.

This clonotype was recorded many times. This CDR3 is CSAIGGKAYEQYF. CDR3 in DNA: TGCAGTGCTATAGGCGGGAAGGCCTACGAGCAGTACTTC. The rearrangement links TRBV20-1 to TRBJ2-7; tentatively, D is TRBD2 (6 bases). The CDR3 is made up of 13 amino acids. The V gene's germline CDR1 is DFQATT and CDR2 SNEGSKA (reference sequence). V was shortened by 4 bases and J by 2 bases, with 12 bases between the two germline ends.

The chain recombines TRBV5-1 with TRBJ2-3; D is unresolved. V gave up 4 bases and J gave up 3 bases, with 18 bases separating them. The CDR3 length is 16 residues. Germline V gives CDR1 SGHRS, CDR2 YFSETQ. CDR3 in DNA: TGCGCCAGCAGCCCCCGACTCCCGAGGTGGACAGATACGCAGTATTTT. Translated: CASSPRLPRWTDTQYF.

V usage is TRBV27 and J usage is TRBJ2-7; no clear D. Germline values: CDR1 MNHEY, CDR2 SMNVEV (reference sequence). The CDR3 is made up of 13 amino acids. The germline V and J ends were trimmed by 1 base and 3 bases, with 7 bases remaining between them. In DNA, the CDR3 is TGTGCCAGCAGTTTATTTTCCCACTACGAGCAGTACTTC. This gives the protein CASSLFSHYEQYF.

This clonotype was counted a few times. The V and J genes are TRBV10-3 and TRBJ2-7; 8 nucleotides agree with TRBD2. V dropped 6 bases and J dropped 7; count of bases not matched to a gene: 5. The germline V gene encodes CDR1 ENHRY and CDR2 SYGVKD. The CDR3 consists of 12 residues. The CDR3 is CAIRPGLGEQYF. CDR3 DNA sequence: TGTGCCATCAGACCGGGACTAGGGGAGCAGTACTTC.

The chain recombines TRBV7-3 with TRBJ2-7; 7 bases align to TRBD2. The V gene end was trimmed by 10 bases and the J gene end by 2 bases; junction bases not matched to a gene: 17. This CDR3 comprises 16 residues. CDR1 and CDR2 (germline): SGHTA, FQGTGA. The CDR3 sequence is CAMGPGPSGEPYEQYF. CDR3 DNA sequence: TGTGCCATGGGCCCCGGGCCCAGCGGGGAACCCTACGAGCAGTACTTC.

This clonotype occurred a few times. CDR3 protein: CSASLRDGNEKLFF. The DNA for the CDR3 is TGCAGTGCTAGTCTCCGGGACGGTAATGAAAAACTGTTTTTT. The rearrangement uses TRBV20-1 and TRBJ1-4; tentatively, D is TRBD1 (5 bases). CDR3 length: 14 residues. Trimming took 3 bases from V and 4 from J, leaving 12 bases between them. The germline V gene encodes CDR1 DFQATT and CDR2 SNEGSKA (reference sequence).

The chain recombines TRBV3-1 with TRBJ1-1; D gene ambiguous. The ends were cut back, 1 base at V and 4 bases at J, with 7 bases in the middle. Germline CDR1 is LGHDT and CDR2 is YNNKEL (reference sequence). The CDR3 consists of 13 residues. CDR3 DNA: TGTGCCAGCAGCCAAGTGGCGGGCACTGAAGCTTTCTTT. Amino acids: CASSQVAGTEAFF.

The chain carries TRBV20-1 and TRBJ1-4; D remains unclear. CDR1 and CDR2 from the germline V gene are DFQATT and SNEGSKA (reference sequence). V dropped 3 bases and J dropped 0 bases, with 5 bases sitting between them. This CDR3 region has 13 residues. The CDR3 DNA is TGCAGTGCTAGGTGGCCAACTAATGAAAAACTGTTTTTT. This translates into CSARWPTNEKLFF.

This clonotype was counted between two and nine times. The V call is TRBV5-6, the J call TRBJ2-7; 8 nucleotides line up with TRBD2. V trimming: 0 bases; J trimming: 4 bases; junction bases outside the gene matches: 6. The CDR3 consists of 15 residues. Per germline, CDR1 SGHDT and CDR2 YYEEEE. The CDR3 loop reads CASSLVAREGYEQYF. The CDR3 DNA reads TGTGCCAGCAGCTTGGTTGCCCGGGAGGGGTACGAGCAGTACTTC.

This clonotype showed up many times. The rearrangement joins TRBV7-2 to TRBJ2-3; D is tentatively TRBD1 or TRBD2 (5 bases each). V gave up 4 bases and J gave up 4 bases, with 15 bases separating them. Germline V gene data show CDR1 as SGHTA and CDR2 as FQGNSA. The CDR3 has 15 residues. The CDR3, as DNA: TGTGCCAGCAGCTCCTGGGGGAGAGGCGCAGATACGCAGTATTTT. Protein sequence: CASSSWGRGADTQYF.

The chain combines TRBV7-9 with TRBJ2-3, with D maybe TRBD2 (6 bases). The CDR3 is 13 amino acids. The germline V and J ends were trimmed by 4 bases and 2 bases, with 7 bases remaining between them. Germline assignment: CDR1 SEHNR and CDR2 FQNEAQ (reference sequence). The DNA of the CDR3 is TGTGCCAGCAGCTCGGGAGTCACAGATACGCAGTATTTT. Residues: CASSSGVTDTQYF.